This TCR beta chain was identified in a study of blood T cell repertoires in COVID-19 (dated by TCRdb to 2020 to 2022). Background for the entire study: Collaborator samples came from the United States, Italy and Spain and covered acute and convalescent phases of COVID-19. The prospective study material was composed of cDNA or gDNA derived from T cells, B-cell-depleted T cells, or PBMCs. Deeply sampled blood TCRbeta repertoires from subjects exposed to, actively infected with, or recovered from COVID-19 were included in the dataset. The repertoires were released in a freely available public database intended as a resource for research on the immune response to SARS-CoV-2. The samples were drawn from two sources: the first 160 participants of the ongoing ImmuneRACE study, and 950 to 1,500 subjects contributed by 6 global collaborators. Nearly every sample came with metadata listing a de-identified subject ID, COVID-19 status, age in years and sex. Where available, HLA class I and class II types were taken from metadata supplied by the sample provider and were not determined by assay-based typing.

Broad study findings and their caveats: Clinical and demographic metadata were provided uncurated, with the amount varying by source and participant.

Between the V and J ends, shortened by 6 bases and 0 bases respectively, the junction contains 14 bases. The germline V gene (reference sequence) gives CDR1 as MNHNY and CDR2 as SVGAGI. CDR3 length: 16 amino acids, cysteine to phenylalanine. Kept here is only the CDR3 DNA, which spans 48 bases and is read in frame from base 1. Collaborating institutions collected whole blood in K2EDTA tubes following their own protocols. For TCRbeta analysis, collaborator samples were shipped as frozen whole blood, as isolated PBMCs, or as DNA extracted from either sample type. This clone was seen only once. Its binding antigen is unknown. No much larger clone is present one base from it, and per-base qualities are unavailable. TCRbeta CDR3 regions were amplified from genomic DNA by means of the immunoSEQ Assay, a bias-controlled multiplex PCR. The original pipeline was this. The number of nucleated cells in each sample was estimated by amplification of reference gene primers within the assay. To quantify the absolute abundance of each unique TCRbeta CDR3 rearrangement, sequence reads were collapsed and filtered. Productive Simpson clonality was computed per sample as the square root of Simpson's diversity index over productive rearrangements. Drawn from immuneACCESS, this table holds only the in-frame rearrangements with V and J called that TCRdb kept. Clones are partly lost; checked studies trace under half to an unresolved V gene and leave the rest unexplained. Clonal size and the V and J genes are those of that table, whereas D and trimming came from the DNA. This sample gives over 70,000 clones in total; 82% of them show up just once. The ten top clones hold roughly 4% of the sample.

The sequence was obtained from a woman aged 55-69 years with acute or convalescent COVID-19. The chain is assembled from TRBV6-6 and TRBJ1-4; TRBD1 is a possible D gene, resting on 6 matching bases. Sequenced material: peripheral blood. The CDR3 protein is CASRSKGTTTNEKLFF. The DNA sequence follows: TGTGCCAGCAGGTCAAAAGGGACAACAACTAATGAAAAACTGTTTTTT.